This T cell receptor (beta chain) appears in the sequencing data of a study of T-cell memory formation after mild COVID-19. TCRdb fed the 5' RACE reads into MiXCR, producing one record per CDR3 protein. The sample includes 110,000 or so distinct CDR3 sequences, about a fifth of them seen just once. Notes on the study in general: Memory from before infection featured some responding clones, which suggests cross-reactive memory joined. Clones that shrank (day 15 to 85) were balanced CD4/CD8, whereas later expanders leaned CD4+.

The germline gives CDR1 SQVTM, CDR2 ANQGSEA. The CDR3 runs to 14 residues. Trimming took 5 bases from V and 5 from J; bases not matched to a gene: 7. As for this clonotype: Its target is unknown.

The rearrangement links TRBV29-1 to TRBJ1-5, with 9 positions matching TRBD1. Sequenced material: PBMCs or a T cell subset sorted from them (not recorded which). The origin of this receptor is a man younger than 30 who had mild COVID-19 (a few samples of this study predate the infection). Cell type and time point are not known. In DNA form, the CDR3 reads TGCAGCGTTATCTTACAGGGGGCACATCAGCCCCAGCATTTT. This gives the protein CSVILQGAHQPQHF.